This is a list of T cell receptor beta chains from one sample in a study of T-cell memory formation after mild COVID-19. TCRdb reanalysed the 5' RACE reads using MiXCR and keeps one entry per CDR3 protein. The top ten clones hold around 13% of a sample with 350,000 to 500,000 distinct CDR3 sequences, more than 20% of them seen once. The sample consisted of PBMCs or a T cell subset sorted from them (not recorded which). Every receptor here comes from an adult woman who had mild COVID-19 (a few samples of this study predate the infection). Cell type and time point are not known. Both conserved end residues are part of each CDR3. The order of the fields is V gene, J gene, CDR3 protein.

TRBV5-1,TRBJ1-2,CASSYEGANYGYTF
TRBV12-3/TRBV12-4,TRBJ1-2,CASSPGGAGHTF
TRBV7-9,TRBJ2-7,CASSLFWDSGDSYEQYF
TRBV7-2,TRBJ2-7,CASSFPGTRGYEQYF
TRBV12-3/TRBV12-4,TRBJ2-6,CASTAGTSGVLTF
TRBV7-9,TRBJ1-1,CASSFYAEAFF
TRBV29-1,TRBJ2-6,CSARGSGANVLTF
TRBV7-2,TRBJ2-2,CASSFRTGATGELFF
TRBV11-2,TRBJ2-3,CASRPSPVGDTQYF
TRBV11-2,TRBJ2-7,CASSFGHPDYEQYF
TRBV6-5,TRBJ2-5,CASSYFAGGQETQYF
TRBV3-1,TRBJ2-3,CASSQGTADTQYF
TRBV24-1,TRBJ2-7,CATSGAFYEQYF